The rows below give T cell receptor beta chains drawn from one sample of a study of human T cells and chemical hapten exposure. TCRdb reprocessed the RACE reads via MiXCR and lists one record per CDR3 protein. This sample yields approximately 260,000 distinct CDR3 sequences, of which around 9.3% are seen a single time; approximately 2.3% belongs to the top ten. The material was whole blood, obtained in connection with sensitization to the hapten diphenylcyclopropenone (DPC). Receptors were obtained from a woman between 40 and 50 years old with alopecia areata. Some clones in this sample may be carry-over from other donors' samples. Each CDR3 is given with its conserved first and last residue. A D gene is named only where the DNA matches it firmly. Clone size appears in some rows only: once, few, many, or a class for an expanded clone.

cdr3_nt: TGTGCCAGTAGTATCAGTCCTGGGACTAGCGGGAGGGACGAGCAGTTCTTC
cdr3_aa: CASSISPGTSGRDEQFF
clone_size: many
j_call: TRBJ2-1
d_call: TRBD2
v_call: TRBV19

cdr3_nt: TGTGCCAGCAGTGCCTGGGACTCTTCATCCTACAATGAGCAGTTCTTC
cdr3_aa: CASSAWDSSSYNEQFF
clone_size: -
j_call: TRBJ2-1
d_call: -
v_call: TRBV12-3/TRBV12-4

cdr3_nt: TGTGCCAGCAGTTCCCCCAGGACAGATAGCTATGGCTACACCTTC
cdr3_aa: CASSSPRTDSYGYTF
clone_size: few
j_call: TRBJ1-2
d_call: -
v_call: TRBV28

cdr3_nt: TGTGCCAGCAGCTTAGGAACAGGGTCTAATGAAAAACTGTTTTTT
cdr3_aa: CASSLGTGSNEKLFF
clone_size: -
j_call: TRBJ1-4
d_call: -
v_call: TRBV7-9

cdr3_nt: TGCAGCGTAGCCGACAGGGCGGACGGGGAGCTGTTTTTT
cdr3_aa: CSVADRADGELFF
clone_size: -
j_call: TRBJ2-2
d_call: TRBD1
v_call: TRBV29-1

cdr3_nt: TGCAGTGCTGGACAGGGGAATGGCTACACCTTC
cdr3_aa: CSAGQGNGYTF
clone_size: few
j_call: TRBJ1-2
d_call: TRBD1
v_call: TRBV20-1

cdr3_nt: TGTGCCACCAGCAGAGGTGGGGCAGGGGGCACAGATACGCAGTATTTT
cdr3_aa: CATSRGGAGGTDTQYF
clone_size: -
j_call: TRBJ2-3
d_call: -
v_call: TRBV15

cdr3_nt: TGTGCCAGCAGTGACGAAGCGGGAGGCCCCTACAATGAGCAGTTCTTC
cdr3_aa: CASSDEAGGPYNEQFF
clone_size: few
j_call: TRBJ2-1
d_call: TRBD2
v_call: TRBV6-4

cdr3_nt: TGCGCCAGCAGCCACGATAGGGACGGGAAAGAGACCCAGTACTTC
cdr3_aa: CASSHDRDGKETQYF
clone_size: few
j_call: TRBJ2-5
d_call: -
v_call: TRBV4-3

cdr3_nt: TGTGCCAGCAGCTTTGGGCGGACAGGGCTCACTGAAGCTTTCTTT
cdr3_aa: CASSFGRTGLTEAFF
clone_size: -
j_call: TRBJ1-1
d_call: TRBD1
v_call: TRBV7-2

cdr3_nt: TGTGCCAGCAGTTTCAGGGATAGACAGCAGTACTTC
cdr3_aa: CASSFRDRQQYF
clone_size: few
j_call: TRBJ2-7
d_call: -
v_call: TRBV28

cdr3_nt: TGTGCCAGCAGTTCCCCCGCTATGGACACTGAAGCTTTCTTT
cdr3_aa: CASSSPAMDTEAFF
clone_size: few
j_call: TRBJ1-1
d_call: -
v_call: TRBV28

cdr3_nt: TGTGCCAGCAGTTACCAGGGGGTGGACATTCAGTACTTC
cdr3_aa: CASSYQGVDIQYF
clone_size: few
j_call: TRBJ2-4
d_call: TRBD1
v_call: TRBV12-3/TRBV12-4

cdr3_nt: TGCAGTGCTAGAGGGGGGACAGCCTCTAATCAGCCCCAGCATTTT
cdr3_aa: CSARGGTASNQPQHF
clone_size: few
j_call: TRBJ1-5
d_call: TRBD1
v_call: TRBV20-1

cdr3_nt: TGCGCCAGCAGCTTGGAGGGGAATGGGGCCAACGTCCTGACTTTC
cdr3_aa: CASSLEGNGANVLTF
clone_size: few
j_call: TRBJ2-6
d_call: -
v_call: TRBV5-1

cdr3_nt: TGTGCCAGCCTCAGGGAAGCCGGGGAGCTGTTTTTT
cdr3_aa: CASLREAGELFF
clone_size: -
j_call: TRBJ2-2
d_call: -
v_call: TRBV6-1